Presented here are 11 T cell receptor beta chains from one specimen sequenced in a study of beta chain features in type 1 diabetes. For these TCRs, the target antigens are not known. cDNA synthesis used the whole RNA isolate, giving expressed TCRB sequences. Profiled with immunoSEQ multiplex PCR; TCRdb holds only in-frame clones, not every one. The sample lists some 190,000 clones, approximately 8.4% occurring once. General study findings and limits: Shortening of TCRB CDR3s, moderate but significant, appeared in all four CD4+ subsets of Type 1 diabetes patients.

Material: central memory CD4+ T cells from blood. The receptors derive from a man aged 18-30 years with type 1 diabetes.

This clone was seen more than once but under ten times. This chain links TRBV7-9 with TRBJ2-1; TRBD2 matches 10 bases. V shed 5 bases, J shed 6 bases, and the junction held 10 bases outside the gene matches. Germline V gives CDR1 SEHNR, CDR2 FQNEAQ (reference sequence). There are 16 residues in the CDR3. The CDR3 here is CASSPLSGGVSNEQFF. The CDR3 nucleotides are TGTGCCAGCAGCCCCCTAAGCGGGGGGGTGTCCAATGAGCAGTTCTTC.

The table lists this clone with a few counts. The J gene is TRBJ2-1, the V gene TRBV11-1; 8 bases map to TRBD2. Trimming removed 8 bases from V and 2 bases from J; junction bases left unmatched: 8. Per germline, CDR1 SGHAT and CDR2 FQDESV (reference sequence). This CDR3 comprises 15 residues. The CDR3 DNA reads TGTGCCAGCTCCCCCAGCGGGAGCCCCTACAATGAGCAGTTCTTC. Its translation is CASSPSGSPYNEQFF.

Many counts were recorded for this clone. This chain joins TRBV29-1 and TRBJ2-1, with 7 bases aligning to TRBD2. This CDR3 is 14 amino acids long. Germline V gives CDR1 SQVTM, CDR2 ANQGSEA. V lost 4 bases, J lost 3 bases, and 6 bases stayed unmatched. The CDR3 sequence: CSVGGGGVYNEQFF. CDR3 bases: TGCAGCGTTGGAGGCGGGGGAGTCTACAATGAGCAGTTCTTC.

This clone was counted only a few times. CDR3 nucleotide sequence: TGTGCCAGCGGGGGACTAGCGGGCTACAATGAGCAGTTCTTC. Residues: CASGGLAGYNEQFF. The chain couples TRBV28 to TRBJ2-1, with 12 bases matching TRBD2. The CDR3 contains 14 residues. With 8 bases clipped from V and 3 bases from J, the junction kept 2 bases outside the gene matches. The germline CDR1 and CDR2 sequences are MDHEN and SYDVKM.

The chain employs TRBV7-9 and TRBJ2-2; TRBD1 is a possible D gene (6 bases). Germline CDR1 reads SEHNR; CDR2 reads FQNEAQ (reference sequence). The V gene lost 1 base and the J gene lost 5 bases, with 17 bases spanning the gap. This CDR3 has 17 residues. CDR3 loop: CASSLDGTTPSTGELFF. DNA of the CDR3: TGTGCCAGCAGCTTAGACGGGACAACCCCGAGTACCGGGGAGCTGTTTTTT. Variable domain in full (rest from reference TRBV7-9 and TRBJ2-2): DTGVSQNPRHKITKRGQNVTFRCDPISEHNRLYWYRQTLGQGPEFLTYFQNEAQLEKSRLLSDRFSAERPKGSFSTLEIQRTEQGDSAMYLCASSLDGTTPSTGELFFGEGSRLTVL.

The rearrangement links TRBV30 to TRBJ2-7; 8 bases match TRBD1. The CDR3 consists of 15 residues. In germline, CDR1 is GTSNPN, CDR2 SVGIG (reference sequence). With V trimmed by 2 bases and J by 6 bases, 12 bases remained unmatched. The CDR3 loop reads CAWSPKTGALSEQYF. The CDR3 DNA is TGTGCCTGGAGTCCCAAGACAGGGGCCCTTTCCGAGCAGTACTTC. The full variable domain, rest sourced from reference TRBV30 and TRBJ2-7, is SQTIHQWPATLVQPVGSPLSLECTVEGTSNPNLYWYRQAAGRGLQLLFYSVGIGQISSEVPQNLSASRPQDRQFILSSKKLLLSDSGFYLCAWSPKTGALSEQYFGPGTRLTVT.

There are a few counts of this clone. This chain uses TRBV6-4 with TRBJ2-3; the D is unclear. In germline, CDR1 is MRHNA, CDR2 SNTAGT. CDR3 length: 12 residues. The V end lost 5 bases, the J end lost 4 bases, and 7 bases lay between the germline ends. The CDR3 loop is CASSYEADTQYF. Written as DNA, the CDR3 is TGTGCCAGCAGTTATGAGGCAGATACGCAGTATTTT.

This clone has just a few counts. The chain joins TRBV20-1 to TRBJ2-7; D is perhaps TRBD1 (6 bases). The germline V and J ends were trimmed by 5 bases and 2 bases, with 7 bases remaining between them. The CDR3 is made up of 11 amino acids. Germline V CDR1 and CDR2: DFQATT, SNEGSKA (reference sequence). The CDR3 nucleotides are TGCAGTGCTCGGACAGCCTACGAGCAGTACTTC. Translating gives CSARTAYEQYF.

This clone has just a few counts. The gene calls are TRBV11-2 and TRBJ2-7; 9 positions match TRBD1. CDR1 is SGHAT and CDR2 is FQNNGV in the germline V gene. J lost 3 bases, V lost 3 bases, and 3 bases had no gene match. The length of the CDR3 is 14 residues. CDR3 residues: CASSLTGGRYEQYF. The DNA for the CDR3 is TGTGCCAGCAGCTTGACAGGGGGACGCTACGAGCAGTACTTC.

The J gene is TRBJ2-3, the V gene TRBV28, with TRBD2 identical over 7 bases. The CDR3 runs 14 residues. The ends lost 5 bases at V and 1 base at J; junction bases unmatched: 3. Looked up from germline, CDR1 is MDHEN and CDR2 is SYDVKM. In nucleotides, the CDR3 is TGTGCCAGCAGTCCTACTAGCGGCACAGATACGCAGTATTTT. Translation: CASSPTSGTDTQYF.

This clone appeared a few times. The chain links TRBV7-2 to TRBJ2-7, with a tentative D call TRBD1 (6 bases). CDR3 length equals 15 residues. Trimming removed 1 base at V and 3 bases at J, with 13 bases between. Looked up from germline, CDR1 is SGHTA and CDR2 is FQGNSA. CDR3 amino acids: CASSLVGQGIYEQYF. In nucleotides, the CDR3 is TGTGCCAGCAGCTTAGTCGGTCAGGGGATCTACGAGCAGTACTTC.